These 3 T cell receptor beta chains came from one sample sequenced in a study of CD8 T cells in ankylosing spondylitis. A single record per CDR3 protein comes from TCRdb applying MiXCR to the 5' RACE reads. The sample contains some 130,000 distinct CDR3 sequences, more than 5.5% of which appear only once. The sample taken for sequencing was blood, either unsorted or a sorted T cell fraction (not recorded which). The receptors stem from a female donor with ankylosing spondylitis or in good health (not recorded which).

This CDR3 is CASSPKVEVGELFF. The CDR3 nucleotides read TGTGCCAGCAGCCCAAAAGTGGAGGTCGGGGAGCTGTTTTTT. The J gene is TRBJ2-2, the V gene TRBV7-6; maybe TRBD2 (5 bases). Germline V lookup: CDR1 SGHVS, CDR2 FNYEAQ. Trimming removed 5 bases from V and 7 bases from J, with 14 bases in between. CDR3 length equals 14 residues.

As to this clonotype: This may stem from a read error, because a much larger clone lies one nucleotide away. The CDR3: CASNPYSSGANVPTF. The CDR3 region has the DNA TGTGCCAGCAACCCTTACAGCTCTGGGGCCAACGTCCCGACTTTC. This sequence joins TRBV7-2 and TRBJ2-6, with D maybe TRBD1 (5 bases). The CDR3 covers 15 residues. Germline values: CDR1 SGHTA, CDR2 FQGNSA.

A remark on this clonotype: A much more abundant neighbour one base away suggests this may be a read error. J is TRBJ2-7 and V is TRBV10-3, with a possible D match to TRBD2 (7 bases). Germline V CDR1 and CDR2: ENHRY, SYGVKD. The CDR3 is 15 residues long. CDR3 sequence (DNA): TGTGTCATCAGTGAGTCGATGGGGGGGCCTAGGGAGCAGTACTTC. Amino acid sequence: CVISESMGGPREQYF.